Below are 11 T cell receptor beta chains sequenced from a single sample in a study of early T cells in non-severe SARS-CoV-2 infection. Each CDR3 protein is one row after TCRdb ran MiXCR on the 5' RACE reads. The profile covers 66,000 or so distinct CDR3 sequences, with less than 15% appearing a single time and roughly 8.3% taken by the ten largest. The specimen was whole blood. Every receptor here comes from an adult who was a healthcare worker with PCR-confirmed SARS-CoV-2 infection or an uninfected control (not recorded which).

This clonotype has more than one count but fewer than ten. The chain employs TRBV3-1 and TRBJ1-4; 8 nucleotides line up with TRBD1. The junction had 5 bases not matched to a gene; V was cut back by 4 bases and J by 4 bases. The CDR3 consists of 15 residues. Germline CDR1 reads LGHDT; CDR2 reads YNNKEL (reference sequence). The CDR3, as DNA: TGTGCCAGCAGCCTCCGACAGGGGTATAATGAAAAACTGTTTTTT. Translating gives CASSLRQGYNEKLFF.

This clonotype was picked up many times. As DNA, the CDR3 is TGTGCCAGCAATATCGAGGGGGCCTACGAGCAGTACTTC. Protein product: CASNIEGAYEQYF. The genes are TRBV28 and TRBJ2-7; D possibly corresponds to TRBD1 (6 bases). The CDR3 is 13 residues long. Germline lookup yields CDR1 MDHEN and CDR2 SYDVKM. The V end lost 7 bases, the J end lost 2 bases, and 12 bases lay between the germline ends.

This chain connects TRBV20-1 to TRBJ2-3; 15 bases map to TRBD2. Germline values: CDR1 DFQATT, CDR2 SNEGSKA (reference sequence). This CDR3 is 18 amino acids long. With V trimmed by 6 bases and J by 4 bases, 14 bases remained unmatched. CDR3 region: CSATHLPGLAGGSDTQYF. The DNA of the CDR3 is TGCAGTGCCACCCATCTCCCGGGACTAGCGGGAGGTTCAGATACGCAGTATTTT.

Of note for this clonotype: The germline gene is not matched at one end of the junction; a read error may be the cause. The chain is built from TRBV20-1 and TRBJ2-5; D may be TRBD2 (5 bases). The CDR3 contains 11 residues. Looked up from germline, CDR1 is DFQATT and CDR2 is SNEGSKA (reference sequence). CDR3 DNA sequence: TGCAGCGCTAGCTTTGGAGAGACCCAGTACTTC. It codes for CSASFGETQYF.

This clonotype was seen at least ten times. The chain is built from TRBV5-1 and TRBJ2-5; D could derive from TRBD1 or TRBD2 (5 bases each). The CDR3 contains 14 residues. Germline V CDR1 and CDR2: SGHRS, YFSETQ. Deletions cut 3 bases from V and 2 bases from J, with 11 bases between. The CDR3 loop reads CASSSPGPQETQYF. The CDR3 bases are TGCGCCAGCAGCTCGCCGGGACCGCAAGAGACCCAGTACTTC.

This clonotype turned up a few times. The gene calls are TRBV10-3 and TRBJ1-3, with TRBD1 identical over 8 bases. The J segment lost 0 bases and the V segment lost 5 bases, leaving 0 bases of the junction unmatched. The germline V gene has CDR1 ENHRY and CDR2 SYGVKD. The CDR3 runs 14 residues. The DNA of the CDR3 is TGTGCCATCAGTACAGGGGGCTCTGGAAACACCATATATTTT. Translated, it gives CAISTGGSGNTIYF.

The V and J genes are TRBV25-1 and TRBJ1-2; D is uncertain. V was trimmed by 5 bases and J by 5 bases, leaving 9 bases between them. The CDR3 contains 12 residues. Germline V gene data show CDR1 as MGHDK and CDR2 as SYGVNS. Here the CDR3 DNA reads TGTGCCAGCAGTAGCAGTGGGTATGGCTACACCTTC. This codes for CASSSSGYGYTF.

The CDR3 region has the DNA TGTGCCAGCAGCTCGGGACTAGCGGGAGGCCTATACTTC. Protein: CASSSGLAGGLYF. The chain combines TRBV5-6 with TRBJ2-7; 15 bases align to TRBD2. Unmatched junction bases numbered 5, after V lost 3 bases and J lost 13 bases. The germline gives CDR1 SGHDT, CDR2 YYEEEE. This CDR3 comprises 13 residues.

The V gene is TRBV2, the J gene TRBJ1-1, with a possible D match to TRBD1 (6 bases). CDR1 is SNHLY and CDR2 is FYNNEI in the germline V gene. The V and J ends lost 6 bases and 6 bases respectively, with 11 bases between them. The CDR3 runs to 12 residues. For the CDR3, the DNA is TGTGCCAGCAGAACAGGGACCGCTGAAGCTTTCTTT. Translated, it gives CASRTGTAEAFF.

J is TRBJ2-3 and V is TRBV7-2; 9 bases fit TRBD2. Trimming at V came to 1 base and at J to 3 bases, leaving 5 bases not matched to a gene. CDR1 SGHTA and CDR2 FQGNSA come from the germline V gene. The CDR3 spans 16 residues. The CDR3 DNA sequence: TGTGCCAGCAGCTTAGGGGCGGGAGGGCGAACAGATACGCAGTATTTT. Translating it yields CASSLGAGGRTDTQYF. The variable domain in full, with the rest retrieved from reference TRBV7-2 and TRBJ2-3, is GAGVSQSPSNKVTEKGKDVELRCDPISGHTALYWYRQSLGQGLEFLIYFQGNSAPDKSGLPSDRFSAERTGGSVSTLTIQRTQQEDSAVYLCASSLGAGGRTDTQYFGPGTRLTVL.

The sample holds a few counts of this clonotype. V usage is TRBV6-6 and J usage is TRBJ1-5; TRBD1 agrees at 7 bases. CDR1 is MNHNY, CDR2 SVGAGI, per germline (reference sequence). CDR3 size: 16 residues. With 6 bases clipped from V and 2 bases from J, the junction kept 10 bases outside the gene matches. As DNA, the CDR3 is TGTGCCAGCAGCCCTCACACCGGACAGGGCAATCAGCCCCAGCATTTT. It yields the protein CASSPHTGQGNQPQHF.